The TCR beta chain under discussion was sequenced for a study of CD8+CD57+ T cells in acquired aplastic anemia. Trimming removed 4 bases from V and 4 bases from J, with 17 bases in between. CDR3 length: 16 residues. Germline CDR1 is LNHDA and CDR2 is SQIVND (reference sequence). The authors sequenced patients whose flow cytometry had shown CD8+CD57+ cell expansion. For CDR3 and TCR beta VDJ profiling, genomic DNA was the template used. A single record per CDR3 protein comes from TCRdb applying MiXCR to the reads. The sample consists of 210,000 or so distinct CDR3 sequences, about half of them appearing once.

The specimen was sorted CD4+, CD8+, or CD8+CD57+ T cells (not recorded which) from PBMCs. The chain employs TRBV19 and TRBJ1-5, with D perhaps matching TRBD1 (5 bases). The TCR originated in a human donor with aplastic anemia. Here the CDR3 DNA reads TGTGCCAGTAGTACGGCAGGGTACCTTCCTAATCAGCCCCAGCATTTT. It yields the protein CASSTAGYLPNQPQHF.